Sequencing of this T cell receptor beta chain was carried out in a study of T cells after yellow fever vaccination. The study, taken as a whole, reports: Weaker, the secondary response had a peak occurring faster, on day 5 versus 15. Only a minor proportion of clonotypes was detected across both CD4 and CD8 compartments. Abundant bulk-derived clonotypes could contaminate FACS-sorted repertoires.

This clonotype was seen repeatedly, ten times or more. As yet, its antigen is unknown. 5'RACE template switching added a universal primer site and UMIs to TCR cDNA. In TCRdb, the 5' RACE reads were re-called with MiXCR into one record per CDR3 protein. The sample lists about 160,000 distinct CDR3 sequences, 5.5% to 7.5% occurring once. Trimming left V 0 bases short and J 5 bases short, with 23 bases between. The germline V gene has CDR1 DFQATT and CDR2 SNEGSKA (reference sequence). The CDR3 extends over 17 amino acids. The receptor was derived from a man aged 18 to 30 who received the YFV17D yellow fever vaccine. The sequencing used CD4+ T cells sorted from PBMCs, collected around 5 days after the first yellow fever vaccination. The V and J genes are TRBV20-1 and TRBJ2-7; weak D call: TRBD2 (7 bases). The CDR3 DNA sequence: TGCAGTGCTAGAGATCCGTACGTTAGGGGGGGGGCCCACGAGCAGTACTTC. As protein: CSARDPYVRGGAHEQYF.